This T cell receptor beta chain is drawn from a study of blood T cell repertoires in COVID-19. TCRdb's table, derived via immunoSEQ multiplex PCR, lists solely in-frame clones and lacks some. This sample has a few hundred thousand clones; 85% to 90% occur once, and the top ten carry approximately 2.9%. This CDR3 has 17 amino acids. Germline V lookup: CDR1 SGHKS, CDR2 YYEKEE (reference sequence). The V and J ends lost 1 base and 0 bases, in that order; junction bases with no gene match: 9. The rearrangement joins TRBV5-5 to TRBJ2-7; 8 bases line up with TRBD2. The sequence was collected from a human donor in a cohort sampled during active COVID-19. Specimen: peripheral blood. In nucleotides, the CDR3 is TGTGCCAGCAGCTTGTTAGCGGGGAATTTACTCTCCTACGAGCAGTACTTC. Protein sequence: CASSLLAGNLLSYEQYF.